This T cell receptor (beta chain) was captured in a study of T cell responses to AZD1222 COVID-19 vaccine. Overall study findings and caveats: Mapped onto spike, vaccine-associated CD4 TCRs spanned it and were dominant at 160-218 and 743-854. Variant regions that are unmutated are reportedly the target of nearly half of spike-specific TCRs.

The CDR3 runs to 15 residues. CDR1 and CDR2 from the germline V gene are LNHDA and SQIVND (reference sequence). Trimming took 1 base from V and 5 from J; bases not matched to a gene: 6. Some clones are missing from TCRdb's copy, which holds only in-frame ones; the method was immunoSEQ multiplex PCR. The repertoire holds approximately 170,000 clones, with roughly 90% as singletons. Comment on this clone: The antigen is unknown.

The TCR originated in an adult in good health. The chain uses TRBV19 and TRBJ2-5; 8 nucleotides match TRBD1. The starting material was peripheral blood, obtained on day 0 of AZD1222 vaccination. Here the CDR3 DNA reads TGTGCCAGTAGTATAGGTTCAGGGGGCGGTGAGACCCAGTACTTC. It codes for CASSIGSGGGETQYF. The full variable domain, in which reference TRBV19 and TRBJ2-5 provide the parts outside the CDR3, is DGGITQSPKYLFRKEGQNVTLSCEQNLNHDAMYWYRQDPGQGLRLIYYSQIVNDFQKGDIAEGYSVSREKKESFPLTVTSAQKNPTAFYLCASSIGSGGGETQYFGPGTRLLVL.